These T cell receptor beta chains were read from a single sample in a study of shared clonotypes between healthy human individuals. Profiled with immunoSEQ multiplex PCR; TCRdb holds only in-frame clones, not every one. Of some 2 million clones in the sample, about 95% were seen once. The sample comprised naive CD8+ T cells sorted from blood. These receptors all come from a man aged 18 to 29 in good health. Each CDR3 is given with its conserved first and last residue. D genes are given only for firm matches. Clone size, where shown, is once, few, many, or a class for clones that have expanded.

v_call: TRBV7-9; j_call: TRBJ2-7; d_call: .; clone_size: .; cdr3_aa: CASTGLSYEQYF; cdr3_nt: TGTGCCAGCACCGGACTTAGCTACGAGCAGTACTTC
v_call: TRBV2; j_call: TRBJ2-3; d_call: TRBD1; clone_size: .; cdr3_aa: CASTLTGTTDTQYF; cdr3_nt: TGTGCCAGCACCCTGACAGGGACAACAGATACGCAGTATTTT
v_call: TRBV10-2; j_call: TRBJ2-3; d_call: .; clone_size: .; cdr3_aa: CASSEDSPGTDTQYF; cdr3_nt: TGCGCCAGCAGTGAGGACTCCCCAGGCACAGATACGCAGTATTTT
v_call: TRBV27; j_call: TRBJ2-5; d_call: .; clone_size: .; cdr3_aa: CASSLSGGGRGTQYF; cdr3_nt: TGTGCCAGCAGTTTATCTGGGGGGGGCCGGGGGACCCAGTACTTC
v_call: TRBV6-1; j_call: TRBJ2-2; d_call: TRBD2; clone_size: .; cdr3_aa: CASSDPTSGSSPNTGELFF; cdr3_nt: TGTGCCAGCAGTGACCCGACTAGCGGGAGCTCCCCGAACACCGGGGAGCTGTTTTTT
v_call: TRBV28; j_call: TRBJ2-7; d_call: TRBD1; clone_size: .; cdr3_aa: CASRRTGEPYEQYF; cdr3_nt: TGTGCCAGCAGGCGGACAGGGGAACCCTACGAGCAGTACTTC
v_call: TRBV28; j_call: TRBJ1-2; d_call: .; clone_size: .; cdr3_aa: CASSFEGLYGYTF; cdr3_nt: TGTGCCAGCAGTTTTGAGGGGCTCTATGGCTACACCTTC
v_call: TRBV15; j_call: TRBJ2-7; d_call: TRBD2; clone_size: .; cdr3_aa: CATSRDQVGTGTTAYEQYF; cdr3_nt: TGTGCCACCAGCAGAGATCAAGTGGGCACCGGGACTACCGCCTACGAGCAGTACTTC
v_call: TRBV12-5; j_call: TRBJ1-1; d_call: .; clone_size: .; cdr3_aa: CASGYGTHTEAFF; cdr3_nt: TGTGCTAGTGGTTACGGCACACACACTGAAGCTTTCTTT
v_call: TRBV2; j_call: TRBJ1-4; d_call: .; clone_size: .; cdr3_aa: CASSEYQGATNEKLFF; cdr3_nt: TGTGCCAGCAGTGAATATCAGGGAGCAACTAATGAAAAACTGTTTTTT
v_call: TRBV18; j_call: TRBJ1-4; d_call: .; clone_size: .; cdr3_aa: CASSPRDPNEKLFF; cdr3_nt: TGTGCCAGCTCTCCCCGGGACCCAAATGAAAAACTGTTTTTT
v_call: TRBV10-3; j_call: TRBJ1-6; d_call: .; clone_size: .; cdr3_aa: CAISEPDSSGANNSPLHF; cdr3_nt: TGTGCCATCAGTGAGCCGGACAGCTCTGGGGCAAATAATTCACCCCTCCACTTT
v_call: TRBV6-1; j_call: TRBJ2-1; d_call: TRBD1; clone_size: once; cdr3_aa: CASNRGNEQFF; cdr3_nt: TGTGCCAGCAACAGGGGCAATGAGCAGTTCTTC
v_call: TRBV2; j_call: TRBJ2-1; d_call: TRBD2; clone_size: .; cdr3_aa: CASWDPSGRQDNEQFF; cdr3_nt: TGTGCCAGCTGGGATCCTAGCGGGAGGCAAGACAATGAGCAGTTCTTC
v_call: TRBV11-2; j_call: TRBJ1-5; d_call: .; clone_size: .; cdr3_aa: CASPRSLSYSICNQPQHF; cdr3_nt: TGTGCCAGCCCGCGCAGCTTATCGTATAGCATATGCAATCAGCCCCAGCATTTT
v_call: TRBV9; j_call: TRBJ2-5; d_call: .; clone_size: .; cdr3_aa: CASSVSAGTGQETQYF; cdr3_nt: TGTGCCAGCAGCGTTTCGGCAGGGACGGGCCAAGAGACCCAGTACTTC
v_call: TRBV16; j_call: TRBJ1-1; d_call: .; clone_size: few; cdr3_aa: CASSQAGYTEAFF; cdr3_nt: TGTGCCAGCAGCCAAGCTGGGTACACTGAAGCTTTCTTT
v_call: TRBV9; j_call: TRBJ2-7; d_call: .; clone_size: .; cdr3_aa: CASSTSSVPSNEQYF; cdr3_nt: TGTGCCAGCAGCACCTCTAGCGTCCCATCTAACGAGCAGTACTTC
v_call: TRBV13; j_call: TRBJ2-7; d_call: .; clone_size: .; cdr3_aa: CASSLGHPYEQYF; cdr3_nt: TGTGCCAGCAGCTTAGGACACCCCTACGAGCAGTACTTC
v_call: TRBV30; j_call: TRBJ2-7; d_call: .; clone_size: .; cdr3_aa: CAWSVGRREQYF; cdr3_nt: TGTGCCTGGAGTGTAGGGCGGAGGGAGCAGTACTTC
v_call: TRBV28; j_call: TRBJ2-3; d_call: .; clone_size: .; cdr3_aa: CASSPQLTTDTQYF; cdr3_nt: TGTGCCAGCAGTCCCCAACTAACCACAGATACGCAGTATTTT
v_call: TRBV5-8; j_call: TRBJ2-6; d_call: .; clone_size: .; cdr3_aa: CASRFTTSSGANVLTF; cdr3_nt: TGTGCCAGCAGATTCACGACAAGCTCTGGGGCCAACGTCCTGACTTTC
v_call: TRBV9; j_call: TRBJ1-5; d_call: .; clone_size: once; cdr3_aa: CASSVGGTGQPQHF; cdr3_nt: TGTGCCAGCAGCGTAGGCGGCACAGGTCAGCCCCAGCATTTT
v_call: TRBV4-1; j_call: TRBJ2-2; d_call: .; clone_size: .; cdr3_aa: CASSQVLTGTGELFF; cdr3_nt: TGCGCCAGCAGCCAAGTCTTAACAGGCACCGGGGAGCTGTTTTTT
v_call: TRBV7-9; j_call: TRBJ1-2; d_call: .; clone_size: .; cdr3_aa: CASSLVGDRRYGYTF; cdr3_nt: TGTGCCAGCAGCTTAGTTGGTGACAGACGCTATGGCTACACCTTC
v_call: TRBV27; j_call: TRBJ1-1; d_call: .; clone_size: .; cdr3_aa: CASSLSTAPMNTEAFF; cdr3_nt: TGTGCCAGCAGTTTATCGACAGCGCCCATGAACACTGAAGCTTTCTTT
v_call: TRBV5-1; j_call: TRBJ1-1; d_call: .; clone_size: .; cdr3_aa: CASSFHSNTEAFF; cdr3_nt: TGCGCCAGCAGCTTTCACTCCAACACTGAAGCTTTCTTT
v_call: TRBV9; j_call: TRBJ1-1; d_call: .; clone_size: .; cdr3_aa: CASSVAGRTEAFF; cdr3_nt: TGTGCCAGCAGCGTAGCAGGGAGGACTGAAGCTTTCTTT
v_call: TRBV4-2; j_call: TRBJ2-5; d_call: .; clone_size: .; cdr3_aa: CASSQGGGEETQYF; cdr3_nt: TGTGCCAGCAGCCAAGGAGGGGGGGAGGAGACCCAGTACTTC
v_call: TRBV7-9; j_call: TRBJ2-7; d_call: .; clone_size: once; cdr3_aa: CASSFRTRDGDYEQYF; cdr3_nt: TGTGCCAGCAGCTTCCGCACCCGGGACGGAGACTACGAGCAGTACTTC
v_call: TRBV7-2; j_call: TRBJ2-3; d_call: TRBD2; clone_size: .; cdr3_aa: CASSLRKGGRAEDTQYF; cdr3_nt: TGTGCCAGCAGCTTAAGGAAAGGCGGGAGGGCGGAAGATACGCAGTATTTT
v_call: TRBV30; j_call: TRBJ2-1; d_call: TRBD2; clone_size: .; cdr3_aa: CAWSAERGNYNEQFF; cdr3_nt: TGTGCCTGGAGTGCCGAGCGGGGAAACTACAATGAGCAGTTCTTC
v_call: TRBV5-4; j_call: TRBJ2-4; d_call: .; clone_size: once; cdr3_aa: CATAGDPEDIQYF; cdr3_nt: TGTGCCACCGCCGGGGATCCCGAGGACATTCAGTACTTC
v_call: TRBV11-2; j_call: TRBJ2-3; d_call: .; clone_size: .; cdr3_aa: CASSPHVVGTDTQYF; cdr3_nt: TGTGCCAGCAGCCCCCATGTGGTGGGAACAGATACGCAGTATTTT
v_call: TRBV7-2; j_call: TRBJ2-1; d_call: .; clone_size: .; cdr3_aa: CASSWGVSGDEQFF; cdr3_nt: TGTGCCAGCAGTTGGGGGGTAAGTGGTGATGAGCAGTTCTTC
v_call: TRBV28; j_call: TRBJ1-1; d_call: .; clone_size: .; cdr3_aa: CASSQLSGAFF; cdr3_nt: TGTGCCAGCAGCCAGCTCTCAGGGGCTTTCTTT
v_call: TRBV5-4; j_call: TRBJ1-2; d_call: .; clone_size: .; cdr3_aa: CASSLRGDYGYTF; cdr3_nt: TGTGCCAGCAGCTTGCGGGGGGACTATGGCTACACCTTC
v_call: TRBV6-5; j_call: TRBJ2-7; d_call: TRBD2; clone_size: .; cdr3_aa: CASGGSSYEQYF; cdr3_nt: TGTGCCAGCGGCGGGAGCTCCTACGAGCAGTACTTC
v_call: TRBV29-1; j_call: TRBJ2-7; d_call: TRBD1; clone_size: .; cdr3_aa: CSVAGTGSYEQYF; cdr3_nt: TGCAGCGTAGCCGGGACAGGGAGTTACGAGCAGTACTTC
v_call: TRBV9; j_call: TRBJ2-1; d_call: .; clone_size: .; cdr3_aa: CASSVGTGRDEQFF; cdr3_nt: TGTGCCAGCAGCGTAGGTACAGGGCGAGATGAGCAGTTCTTC
v_call: TRBV6-1; j_call: TRBJ2-7; d_call: .; clone_size: .; cdr3_aa: CASSEERTPSYEQYF; cdr3_nt: TGTGCCAGCAGTGAAGAGAGGACACCATCCTACGAGCAGTACTTC
v_call: TRBV27; j_call: TRBJ2-7; d_call: TRBD1; clone_size: .; cdr3_aa: CASSLDRVGEQYF; cdr3_nt: TGTGCCAGCAGTTTAGACAGGGTGGGAGAGCAGTACTTC
v_call: TRBV28; j_call: TRBJ2-1; d_call: TRBD2; clone_size: once; cdr3_aa: CASWASGGNEQFF; cdr3_nt: TGTGCCAGCTGGGCTAGCGGGGGGAATGAGCAGTTCTTC